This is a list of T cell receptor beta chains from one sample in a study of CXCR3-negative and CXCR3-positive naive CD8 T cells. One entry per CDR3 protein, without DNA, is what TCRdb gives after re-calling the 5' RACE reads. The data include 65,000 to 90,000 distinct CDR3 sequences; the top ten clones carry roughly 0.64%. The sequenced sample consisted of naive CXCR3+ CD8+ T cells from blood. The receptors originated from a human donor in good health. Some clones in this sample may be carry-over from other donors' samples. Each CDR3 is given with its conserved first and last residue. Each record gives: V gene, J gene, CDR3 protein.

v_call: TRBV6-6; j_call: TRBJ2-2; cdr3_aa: CASSYSMTANTGELFF
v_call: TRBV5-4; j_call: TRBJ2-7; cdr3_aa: CAKTRQGTSYEQYF
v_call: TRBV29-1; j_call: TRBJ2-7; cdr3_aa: CSVDLLGGYEQYF
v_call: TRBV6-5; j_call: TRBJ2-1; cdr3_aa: CASSYSLYNEQFF
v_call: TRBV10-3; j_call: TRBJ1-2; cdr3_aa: CAISEFPTADYGYTF
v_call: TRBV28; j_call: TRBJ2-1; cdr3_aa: CASSLWTDYSYNEQFF
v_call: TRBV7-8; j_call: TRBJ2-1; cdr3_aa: CASSLARPAGPFF
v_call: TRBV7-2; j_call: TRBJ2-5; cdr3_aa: CASMGKWQETQYF
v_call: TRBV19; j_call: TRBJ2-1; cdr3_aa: CASSAKVGQFF
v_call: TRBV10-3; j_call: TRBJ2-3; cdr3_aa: CAIRRDRGPSTDTQYF
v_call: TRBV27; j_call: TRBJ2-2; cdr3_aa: CASSLFGLADAAGELFF
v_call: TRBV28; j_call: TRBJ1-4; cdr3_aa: CASSSLTGWIEKLFF
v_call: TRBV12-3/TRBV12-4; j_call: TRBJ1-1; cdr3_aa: CASSFRSEDGRVLNTEAFF
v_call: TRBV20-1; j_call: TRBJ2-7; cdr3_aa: CSASPELAYEQYF
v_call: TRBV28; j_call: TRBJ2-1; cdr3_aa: CASSFGMPNEQFF
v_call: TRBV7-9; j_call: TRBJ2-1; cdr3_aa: CASSLADNEQFF
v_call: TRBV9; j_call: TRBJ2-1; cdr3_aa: CASSVGGLPGEQFF
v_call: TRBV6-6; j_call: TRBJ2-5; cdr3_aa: CASRGLAGGQPQETQYF
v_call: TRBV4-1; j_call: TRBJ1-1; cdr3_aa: CASSPGTGLEAFF
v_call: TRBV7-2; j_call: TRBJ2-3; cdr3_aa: CASSLMGGSTDTQYF
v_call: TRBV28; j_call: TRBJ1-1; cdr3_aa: CASSFGGTEASF
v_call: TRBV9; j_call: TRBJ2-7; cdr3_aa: CASSVGTSATEQYF
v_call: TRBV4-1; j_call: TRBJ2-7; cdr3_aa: CASSQVTDYEQYF
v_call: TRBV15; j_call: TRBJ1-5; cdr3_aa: CATSRVPTEDQPQHF
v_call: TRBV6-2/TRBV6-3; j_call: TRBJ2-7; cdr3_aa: CASSYPTEGTYF
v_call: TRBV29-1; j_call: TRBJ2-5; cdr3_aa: CSVTGFDQTQYF
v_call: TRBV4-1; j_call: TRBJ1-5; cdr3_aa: CASSSDRHLNQPQHF